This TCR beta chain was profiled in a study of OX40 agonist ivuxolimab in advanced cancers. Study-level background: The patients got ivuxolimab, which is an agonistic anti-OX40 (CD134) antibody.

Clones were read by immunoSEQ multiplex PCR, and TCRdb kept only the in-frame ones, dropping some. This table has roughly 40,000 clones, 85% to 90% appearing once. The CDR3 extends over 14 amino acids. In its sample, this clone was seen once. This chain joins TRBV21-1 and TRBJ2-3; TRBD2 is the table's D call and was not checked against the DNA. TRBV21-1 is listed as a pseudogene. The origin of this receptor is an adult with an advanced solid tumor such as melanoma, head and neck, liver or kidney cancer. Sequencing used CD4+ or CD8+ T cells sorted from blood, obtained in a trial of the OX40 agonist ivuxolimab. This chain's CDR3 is CASSISSGTDTQYF. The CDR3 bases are TGTGCCAGCAGCATATCTAGCGGCACAGATACGCAGTATTTT.